These T cell receptor beta chains were read from a single sample in a study of cytotoxic CD8 clonotypes in ibrutinib-treated CLL. The protocol was immunoSEQ multiplex PCR, while the TCRdb copy is restricted to in-frame clones and leaves out a portion. The repertoire includes 30,000 to 40,000 clones, approximately 51% of them detected once, and around 18% sits in the top ten. Sample: PBMCs, taken before ibrutinib treatment. The receptors originated from a human donor with chronic lymphocytic leukemia. The CDR3 runs from the conserved cysteine through the conserved F or W. Fields, in order: D gene, V gene, clone size, J gene, CDR3 protein, CDR3 DNA. A D gene is named only where the DNA matches it firmly. Rows may omit the clone size; those that give it use once, few, many or a size class.

.	TRBV6-5	.	TRBJ1-2	CASRPALGSGYTF	TGTGCCAGCAGGCCCGCCCTAGGGTCTGGCTACACCTTC
.	TRBV19	few	TRBJ2-1	CASWDPYQGNEQFF	TGTGCCAGCTGGGATCCCTATCAAGGCAATGAGCAGTTCTTC
.	TRBV6-1	.	TRBJ1-1	CASSVAVYEAFF	TGTGCCAGCAGTGTAGCAGTTTATGAAGCTTTCTTT
.	TRBV7-2	.	TRBJ1-1	CASSLVSNSNTEAFF	TGTGCCAGCAGCTTAGTGAGTAATTCGAACACTGAAGCTTTCTTT
.	TRBV19	few	TRBJ2-7	CASSIAQGGVQYF	TGTGCCAGTAGTATAGCACAGGGCGGAGTGCAGTACTTC
.	TRBV18	.	TRBJ2-5	CASSPPALAETQYF	TGTGCCAGCTCACCTCCCGCACTAGCAGAGACCCAGTACTTC
TRBD1	TRBV7-9	few	TRBJ1-2	CASSLVADREAYGYTF	TGTGCCAGCAGCTTAGTAGCGGACAGGGAAGCCTATGGCTACACCTTC
.	TRBV5-4	.	TRBJ2-3	CASSFSTGGADTQYF	TGTGCCAGCAGCTTTTCGACGGGGGGCGCAGATACGCAGTATTTT
.	TRBV28	.	TRBJ1-5	CASAYTDYSNQPQHF	TGTGCCAGCGCATATACTGATTATAGCAATCAGCCCCAGCATTTT
.	TRBV7-9	.	TRBJ2-2	CASSTYLTNTGELFF	TGTGCCAGCAGCACATACCTCACGAACACCGGGGAGCTGTTTTTT
TRBD1	TRBV2	few	TRBJ1-1	CASSPGTGRNTEAFF	TGTGCCAGCAGCCCTGGGACAGGAAGGAACACTGAAGCTTTCTTT
.	TRBV9	few	TRBJ1-6	CASSVGPPGGRSPLHF	TGTGCCAGCAGCGTAGGGCCGCCCGGGGGAAGGTCACCCCTCCACTTT
.	TRBV5-4	.	TRBJ1-1	CASSSGVNTEAFF	TGTGCCAGCTCGTCAGGGGTGAACACTGAAGCTTTCTTT
.	TRBV6-5	.	TRBJ2-7	CASSMQGFTHEQYF	TGTGCCAGCAGTATGCAGGGGTTTACCCACGAGCAGTACTTC
.	TRBV6-5	many	TRBJ2-7	CASSYQDSASYEQYF	TGTGCCAGCAGTTACCAGGACTCAGCTTCCTACGAGCAGTACTTC
TRBD2	TRBV29-1	few	TRBJ2-3	CSVGGTMGDTQYF	TGCAGCGTTGGGGGGACTATGGGAGATACGCAGTATTTT
.	TRBV11-2	.	TRBJ2-5	CASSFTRVVQETQYF	TGTGCCAGCAGCTTCACTAGGGTAGTCCAAGAGACCCAGTACTTC
.	TRBV5-1	.	TRBJ1-4	CASSLMGRGNEKLFF	TGCGCCAGCAGCCTGATGGGCAGGGGAAATGAAAAACTGTTTTTT
.	TRBV19	.	TRBJ1-4	CASSISANEKLFF	TGTGCCAGTAGTATCTCGGCCAATGAAAAACTGTTTTTT
TRBD1	TRBV7-3	.	TRBJ1-6	CASSRNGQGLNSPLHF	TGTGCCAGCAGCCGAAACGGACAGGGTCTTAATTCACCCCTCCACTTT
.	TRBV7-7	.	TRBJ2-5	CASSLDYPETQYF	TGTGCTAGCAGCTTAGACTACCCAGAGACCCAGTACTTC
.	TRBV7-9	few	TRBJ1-1	CASSKQGPAFF	TGTGCCAGCAGCAAACAGGGCCCAGCTTTCTTT
.	TRBV9	many	TRBJ1-1	CASSVATGRNTEAFF	TGTGCCAGCAGCGTAGCAACAGGGCGGAACACTGAAGCTTTCTTT
.	TRBV10-2	few	TRBJ2-1	CASSEIYNEQFF	TGCGCCAGCAGTGAGATATACAATGAGCAGTTCTTC
.	TRBV5-1	.	TRBJ1-3	CASSLAGYLGNTIYF	TGCGCCAGCAGCTTGGCGGGGTATCTGGGAAACACCATATATTTT
TRBD2	TRBV19	.	TRBJ2-2	CASKLAGAITGELFF	TGTGCCAGTAAACTAGCGGGGGCGATCACCGGGGAGCTGTTTTTT
.	TRBV6-5	.	TRBJ2-7	CASRTAELLYEQYF	TGTGCCAGCCGAACTGCAGAACTGCTCTACGAGCAGTACTTC
.	TRBV6-1	.	TRBJ2-7	CASRGGLSPNYEQYF	TGTGCCAGCAGGGGCGGACTTTCTCCAAACTACGAGCAGTACTTC
.	TRBV7-2	.	TRBJ1-2	CASSSTRDINYGYTF	TGTGCCAGCAGCTCTACCCGGGACATAAACTATGGCTACACCTTC
.	TRBV18	.	TRBJ2-3	CASSPNRQNSDTQYF	TGTGCCAGCTCACCAAATCGACAGAATTCAGATACGCAGTATTTT
TRBD2	TRBV7-8	few	TRBJ2-4	CASSLERLAGGLRYF	TGTGCCAGCAGCTTAGAGAGACTAGCGGGGGGGCTTCGATACTTC
.	TRBV7-3	.	TRBJ1-6	CASSRNRDGSPLHF	TGTGCCAGCAGTAGGAACAGGGACGGTTCACCCCTCCACTTT
.	TRBV19	.	TRBJ1-2	CASSAQVNYGYTF	TGTGCCAGTAGTGCACAGGTTAACTATGGCTACACCTTC
TRBD1	TRBV10-3	.	TRBJ1-1	CAISEPGQGWTEAFF	TGTGCCATCAGTGAACCGGGACAGGGGTGGACTGAAGCTTTCTTT
.	TRBV5-1	.	TRBJ2-2	CASRQKGGHTGELFF	TGCGCCAGCAGACAGAAGGGGGGTCACACCGGGGAGCTGTTTTTT
.	TRBV6-6	few	TRBJ1-4	CASSPPGGNEELFF	TGTGCCAGCAGTCCACCGGGGGGTAATGAAGAACTGTTTTTT
.	TRBV5-1	.	TRBJ2-2	CASSLYRDSGELFF	TGCGCCAGCAGCTTGTACAGGGATTCCGGGGAGCTGTTTTTT
.	TRBV11-2	few	TRBJ1-1	CASSFLATNTEAFF	TGTGCCAGCAGCTTTTTAGCAACGAACACTGAAGCTTTCTTT
TRBD1	TRBV29-1	.	TRBJ1-2	CSVEDWTGKTSGAYGYTF	TGCAGCGTTGAAGATTGGACAGGGAAAACCTCCGGGGCCTATGGCTACACCTTC
.	TRBV25-1	.	TRBJ2-1	CASSDFGRSDEQFF	TGTGCCAGCAGTGATTTTGGAAGGTCGGATGAGCAGTTCTTC
TRBD1	TRBV5-4	medium-sized	TRBJ1-1	CASSPRGPRETEAFF	TGTGCCAGCAGCCCTAGGGGGCCCAGGGAGACTGAAGCTTTCTTT
.	TRBV7-2	.	TRBJ2-3	CASSLATPTQDTQYF	TGTGCCAGCAGCTTAGCCACACCTACTCAAGATACGCAGTATTTT
TRBD1	TRBV9	.	TRBJ1-2	CASSVGAGQPIGNTF	TGTGCCAGCAGCGTAGGGGCGGGACAGCCCATTGGGAACACCTTC
.	TRBV14	.	TRBJ2-3	CASKGPQYGVQYF	TGTGCCAGCAAGGGTCCCCAATATGGAGTGCAGTATTTT
TRBD1	TRBV5-1	.	TRBJ2-3	CASSQGVLRSDTQYF	TGCGCCAGCAGCCAGGGGGTCTTGAGGTCAGATACGCAGTATTTT
.	TRBV7-3	few	TRBJ1-6	CASSLGQGHSPLHF	TGTGCCAGCAGCTTAGGCCAGGGGCATTCACCCCTCCACTTT
TRBD2	TRBV27	.	TRBJ2-5	CASSSTLAGKETQYF	TGTGCCAGCAGTTCAACACTAGCGGGGAAAGAGACCCAGTACTTC
.	TRBV5-8	few	TRBJ1-6	CASSLGYSPLHF	TGTGCCAGCAGCTTGGGTTATTCACCCCTCCACTTT
.	TRBV2	few	TRBJ1-6	CASSREEGGSPLHF	TGTGCCAGCAGCCGGGAGGAGGGTGGATCACCCCTCCACTTT
.	TRBV5-1	.	TRBJ2-5	CASSLGAGNKGEETQYF	TGCGCCAGCAGCTTGGGTGCGGGAAATAAGGGAGAAGAGACCCAGTACTTC
.	TRBV6-5	.	TRBJ2-5	CASSPGGGIGETQYF	TGTGCCAGCAGCCCCGGTGGGGGGATCGGGGAGACCCAGTACTTC